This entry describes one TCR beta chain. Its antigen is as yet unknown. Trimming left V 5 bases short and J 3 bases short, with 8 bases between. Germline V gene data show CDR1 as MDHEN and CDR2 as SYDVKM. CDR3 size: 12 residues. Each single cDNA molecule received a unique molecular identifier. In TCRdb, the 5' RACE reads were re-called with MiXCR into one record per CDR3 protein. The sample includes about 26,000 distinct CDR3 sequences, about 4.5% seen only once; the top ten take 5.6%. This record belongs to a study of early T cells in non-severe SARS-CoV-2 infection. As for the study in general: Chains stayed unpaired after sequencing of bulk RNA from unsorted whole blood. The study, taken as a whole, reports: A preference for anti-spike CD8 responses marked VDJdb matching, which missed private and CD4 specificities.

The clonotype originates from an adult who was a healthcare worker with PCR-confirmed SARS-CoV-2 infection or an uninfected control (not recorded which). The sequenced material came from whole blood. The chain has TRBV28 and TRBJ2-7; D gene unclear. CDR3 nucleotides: TGTGCCAGCAGTCCCCCCCTCTACGAGCAGTACTTC. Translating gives CASSPPLYEQYF.